Each of the 7 T cell receptor beta chains below was sequenced from the same sample in a study of early T cells in non-severe SARS-CoV-2 infection. TCRdb re-analysed the 5' RACE reads in MiXCR, keeping a single row per CDR3 protein. The sample has 98,000 or so distinct CDR3 sequences; 9.5% to 12% are singletons. Source material: whole blood. The receptors here all came from an adult who was a healthcare worker with PCR-confirmed SARS-CoV-2 infection or an uninfected control (not recorded which).

This clonotype appeared many times. CDR3 DNA sequence: TGTGCCAGCAGTGTCCTGGGGACCCAGTACTTC. This encodes CASSVLGTQYF. The chain links TRBV6-1 to TRBJ2-5; D ambiguous. This CDR3 contains 11 residues. Germline lookup yields CDR1 MNHNS and CDR2 SASEGT. V lost 4 bases to trimming and J lost 7 bases, with 7 bases between them.

This clonotype has only a few counts. CDR3 sequence (DNA): TGCGCCAGCAGCCAACCAAGGCAGGAAAACACCATATATTTT. It translates to CASSQPRQENTIYF. The chain joins TRBV4-1 to TRBJ1-3; the D is unclear. Germline assignment: CDR1 MGHRA and CDR2 YSYEKL. Trimming cost V 2 bases and J 6 bases, with 11 bases left between them. The CDR3 contains 14 residues.

The V gene is TRBV2, the J gene TRBJ2-7, with D unresolved. Germline values: CDR1 SNHLY, CDR2 FYNNEI. This CDR3 region has 14 residues. The V end was cut by 7 bases, the J end by 0 bases, with 13 bases between. The CDR3 DNA reads as TGTGCCAGCAAGTCGACGGAAACCTCCTACGAGCAGTACTTC. It is translated as CASKSTETSYEQYF.

The V and J genes are TRBV7-3 and TRBJ2-1; TRBD1 matches 7 bases. V was clipped by 5 bases and J by 5 bases; unmatched bases: 3. The CDR3 is 13 amino acids. Per the germline V gene, CDR1 is SGHTA and CDR2 is FQGTGA. CDR3 bases: TGTGCCAGCAGCATGGGACAGAACAATGAGCAGTTCTTC. Translated, it gives CASSMGQNNEQFF.

This clonotype was counted ten times or more. This chain uses TRBV15 with TRBJ2-7; 8 nucleotides line up with TRBD1. Germline loops: CDR1 LNHNV, CDR2 YYDKDF (reference sequence). This CDR3 comprises 13 residues. Trimming took 2 bases from V and 10 from J; bases not matched to a gene: 7. The CDR3 spells CATSRLDRVNQYF. CDR3 DNA sequence: TGTGCCACCAGCAGACTGGACAGGGTGAACCAGTACTTC.

V and J are TRBV2 and TRBJ2-1; no firm D call. Germline V gene sequence: CDR1 SNHLY, CDR2 FYNNEI. Between the trimmed V and J ends, which lost 3 bases and 0 bases, there was a span of 12 bases. The CDR3 has 16 amino acids. The CDR3 nucleotides are TGTGCCAGCAGTGATCTAGGACGGAGCTCCTACAATGAGCAGTTCTTC. Amino acid sequence: CASSDLGRSSYNEQFF.

The chain has TRBV20-1 and TRBJ1-6; TRBD1 might be the D (5 bases). The CDR3 consists of 15 residues. With 4 bases removed from V and 5 bases from J, the gap between germline ends came to 15 bases. Per the germline V gene, CDR1 is DFQATT and CDR2 is SNEGSKA (reference sequence). CDR3 amino acids: CSATQTRGDNSPLHF. The CDR3 DNA is TGCAGTGCTACACAGACCCGGGGGGATAATTCACCCCTCCACTTT.